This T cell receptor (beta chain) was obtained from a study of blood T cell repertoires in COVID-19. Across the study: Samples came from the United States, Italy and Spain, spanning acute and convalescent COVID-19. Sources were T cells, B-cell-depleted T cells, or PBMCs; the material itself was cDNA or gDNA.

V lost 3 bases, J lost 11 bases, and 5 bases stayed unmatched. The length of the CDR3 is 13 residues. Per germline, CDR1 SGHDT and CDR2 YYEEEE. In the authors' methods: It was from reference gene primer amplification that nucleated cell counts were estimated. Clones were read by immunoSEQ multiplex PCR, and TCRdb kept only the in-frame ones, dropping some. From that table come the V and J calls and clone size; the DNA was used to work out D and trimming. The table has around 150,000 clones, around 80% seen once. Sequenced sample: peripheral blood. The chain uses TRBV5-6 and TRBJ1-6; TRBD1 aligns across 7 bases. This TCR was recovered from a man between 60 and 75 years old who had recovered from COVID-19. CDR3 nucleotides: TGTGCCAGCAGCTACCGGGACAGTGCACCCCTCCACTTT. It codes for CASSYRDSAPLHF.